A selection of T cell receptor beta chains follows, all from one sample in a study of early T cells in non-severe SARS-CoV-2 infection. Via MiXCR, TCRdb re-called the 5' RACE reads, giving one row per CDR3 protein. The sample shows around 70,000 distinct CDR3 sequences, about 16% of them seen only once. Sequenced: whole blood. The receptors derive from an adult who was a healthcare worker with PCR-confirmed SARS-CoV-2 infection or an uninfected control (not recorded which). CDR3s include the opening cysteine and the closing phenylalanine or tryptophan. D genes are given only for firm matches. Not every row has a clone size; where given, it reads once, few, many or a size class.

j_call: TRBJ2-1
clone_size: few
v_call: TRBV3-1
d_call: NA
cdr3_aa: CASSHTYNEQFF

j_call: TRBJ2-5
clone_size: NA
v_call: TRBV5-1
d_call: TRBD1
cdr3_aa: CASTQMPGGQETQYF

j_call: TRBJ2-7
clone_size: few
v_call: TRBV4-2
d_call: TRBD1
cdr3_aa: CASSQVEGGEGATYEQYF

j_call: TRBJ1-6
clone_size: NA
v_call: TRBV28
d_call: NA
cdr3_aa: CASSSLLTPLHF

j_call: TRBJ1-6
clone_size: NA
v_call: TRBV9
d_call: NA
cdr3_aa: CASSVDGGDSPLHF

j_call: TRBJ1-1
clone_size: few
v_call: TRBV7-9
d_call: NA
cdr3_aa: CASSLVWNTEAFF

j_call: TRBJ2-1
clone_size: many
v_call: TRBV29-1
d_call: NA
cdr3_aa: CSVTGNSYNEQFF

j_call: TRBJ2-3
clone_size: many
v_call: TRBV9
d_call: TRBD1
cdr3_aa: CASSTRTGEGTDTQYF

j_call: TRBJ1-5
clone_size: few
v_call: TRBV4-3
d_call: NA
cdr3_aa: CASSQDPSQPQHF

j_call: TRBJ1-2
clone_size: NA
v_call: TRBV2
d_call: NA
cdr3_aa: CASSETGRGGYTF

j_call: TRBJ2-6
clone_size: NA
v_call: TRBV6-5
d_call: NA
cdr3_aa: CASSYRRPGANVLTF

j_call: TRBJ1-5
clone_size: medium-sized
v_call: TRBV5-4
d_call: NA
cdr3_aa: CASSFTGSNQPQHF

j_call: TRBJ1-2
clone_size: NA
v_call: TRBV5-1
d_call: NA
cdr3_aa: CASSVGTYGYTF

j_call: TRBJ2-5
clone_size: many
v_call: TRBV20-1
d_call: TRBD2
cdr3_aa: CSNGGDMMSQETQYF

j_call: TRBJ1-1
clone_size: many
v_call: TRBV11-2
d_call: NA
cdr3_aa: CASSWGRNTEAFF

j_call: TRBJ2-5
clone_size: NA
v_call: TRBV21-1
d_call: NA
cdr3_aa: CASSKTGDSQETQYF